This TCR beta chain derives from a study of blood T cell repertoires in COVID-19. Study as a whole: The origin of the acute and convalescent COVID-19 samples was the United States, Italy and Spain. From T cells, B-cell-depleted T cells, or PBMCs came the material, which was cDNA or gDNA.

With 4 bases removed from V and 1 base from J, the gap between germline ends came to 11 bases. The CDR3 loop spans 15 amino acids. The germline CDR1 and CDR2 sequences are SGHRS and YFSETQ. As processed by the authors: Amplification of reference gene primers provided the estimated nucleated cell counts. Profiled with immunoSEQ multiplex PCR; TCRdb holds only in-frame clones, not every one. V, J and clone size are those of that table, while D and trimming were read from the DNA. The sample comprises about 190,000 clones, roughly 80% of which are singletons, and around an eighth rests with the top ten.

The sample comprised peripheral blood. The TCR was taken from a woman in her forties or fifties with acute or convalescent COVID-19. This chain connects TRBV5-1 to TRBJ2-2; D perhaps matches TRBD1 (6 bases). CDR3 nucleotides: TGCGCCAGCAGCCTCGGGACAATGAACACCGGGGAGCTGTTTTTT. Its protein is CASSLGTMNTGELFF. The full variable domain, in which reference TRBV5-1 and TRBJ2-2 provide the parts outside the CDR3, is KAGVTQTPRYLIKTRGQQVTLSCSPISGHRSVSWYQQTPGQGLQFLFEYFSETQRNKGNFPGRFSGRQFSNSRSEMNVSTLELGDSALYLCASSLGTMNTGELFFGEGSRLTVL.